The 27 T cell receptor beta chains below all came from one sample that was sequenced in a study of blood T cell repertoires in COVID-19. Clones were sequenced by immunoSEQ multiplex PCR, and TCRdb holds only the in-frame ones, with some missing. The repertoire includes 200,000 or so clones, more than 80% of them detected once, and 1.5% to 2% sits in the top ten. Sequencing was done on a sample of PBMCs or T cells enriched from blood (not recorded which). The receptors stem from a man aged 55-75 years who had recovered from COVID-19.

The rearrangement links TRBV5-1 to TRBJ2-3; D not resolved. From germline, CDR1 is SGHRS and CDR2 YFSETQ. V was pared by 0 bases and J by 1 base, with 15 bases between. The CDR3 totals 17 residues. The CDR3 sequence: CASSLVVESTGTDTQYF. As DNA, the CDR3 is TGCGCCAGCAGCTTGGTTGTAGAATCGACTGGCACAGATACGCAGTATTTT.

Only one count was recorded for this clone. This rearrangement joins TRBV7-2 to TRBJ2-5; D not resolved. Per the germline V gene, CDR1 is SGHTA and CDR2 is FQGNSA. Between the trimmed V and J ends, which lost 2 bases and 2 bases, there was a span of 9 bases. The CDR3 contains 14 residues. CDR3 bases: TGTGCCAGCAGCTTATCGCGACAACAAGAGACCCAGTACTTC. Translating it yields CASSLSRQQETQYF.

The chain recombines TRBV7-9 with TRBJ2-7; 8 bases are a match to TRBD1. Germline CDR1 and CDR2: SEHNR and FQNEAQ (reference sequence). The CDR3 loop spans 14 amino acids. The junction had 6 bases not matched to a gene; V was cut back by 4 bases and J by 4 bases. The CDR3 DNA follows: TGTGCCAGCAGCTACCGACAGGGGACATACGAGCAGTACTTC. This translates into CASSYRQGTYEQYF.

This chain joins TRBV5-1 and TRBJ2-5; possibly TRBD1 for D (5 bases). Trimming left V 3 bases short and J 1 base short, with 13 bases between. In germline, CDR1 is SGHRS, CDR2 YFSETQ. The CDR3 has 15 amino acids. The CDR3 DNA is TGCGCCAGCAGCTCAAAAAACAGGATCCAAGAGACCCAGTACTTC. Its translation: CASSSKNRIQETQYF.

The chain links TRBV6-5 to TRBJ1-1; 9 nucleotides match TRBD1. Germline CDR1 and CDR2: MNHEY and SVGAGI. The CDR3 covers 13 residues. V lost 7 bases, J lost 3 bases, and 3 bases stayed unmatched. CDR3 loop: CASTRTGDTEAFF. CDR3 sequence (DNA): TGTGCCAGCACTCGGACAGGGGACACTGAAGCTTTCTTT.

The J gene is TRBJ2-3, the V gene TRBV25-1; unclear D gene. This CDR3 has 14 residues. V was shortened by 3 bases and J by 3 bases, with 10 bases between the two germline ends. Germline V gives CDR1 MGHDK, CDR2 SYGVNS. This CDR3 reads CASSDHGRTDTQYF. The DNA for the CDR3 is TGTGCCAGCAGTGACCATGGGCGAACAGATACGCAGTATTTT.

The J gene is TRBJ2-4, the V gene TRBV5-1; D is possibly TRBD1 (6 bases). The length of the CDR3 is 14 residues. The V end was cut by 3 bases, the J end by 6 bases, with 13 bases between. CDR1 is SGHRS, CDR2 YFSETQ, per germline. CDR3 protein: CASSSPARGNIQYF. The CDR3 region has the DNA TGCGCCAGCAGCTCCCCGGCCAGGGGAAACATTCAGTACTTC.

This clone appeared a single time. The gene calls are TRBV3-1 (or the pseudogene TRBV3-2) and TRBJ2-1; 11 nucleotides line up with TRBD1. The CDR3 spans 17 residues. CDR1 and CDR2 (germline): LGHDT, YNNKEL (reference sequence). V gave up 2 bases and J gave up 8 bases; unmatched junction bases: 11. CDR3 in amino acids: CASSQFGTGGYLDEQFF. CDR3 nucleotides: TGTGCCAGCAGCCAATTCGGGACAGGGGGATATCTGGATGAGCAGTTCTTC.

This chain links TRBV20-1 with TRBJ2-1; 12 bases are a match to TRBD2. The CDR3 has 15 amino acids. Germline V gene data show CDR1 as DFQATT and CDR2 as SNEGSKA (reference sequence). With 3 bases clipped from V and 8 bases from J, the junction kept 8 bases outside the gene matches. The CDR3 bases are TGCAGTGCTAGTCCCCTAGCGGGGGGGCGGGATGAGCAGTTCTTC. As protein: CSASPLAGGRDEQFF.

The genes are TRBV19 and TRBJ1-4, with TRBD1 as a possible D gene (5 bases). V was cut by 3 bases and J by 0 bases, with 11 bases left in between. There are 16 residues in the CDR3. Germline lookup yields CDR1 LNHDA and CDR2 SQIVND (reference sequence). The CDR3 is CASSIPGGATNEKLFF. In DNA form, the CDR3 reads TGTGCCAGTAGTATTCCCGGGGGTGCAACTAATGAAAAACTGTTTTTT.

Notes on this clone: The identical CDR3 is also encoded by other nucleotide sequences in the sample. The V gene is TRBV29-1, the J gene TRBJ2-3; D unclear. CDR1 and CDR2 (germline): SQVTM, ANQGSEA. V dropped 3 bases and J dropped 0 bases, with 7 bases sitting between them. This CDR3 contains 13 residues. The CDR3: CSVDRASTDTQYF. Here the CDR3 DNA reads TGCAGCGTTGATAGAGCAAGCACAGATACGCAGTATTTT.

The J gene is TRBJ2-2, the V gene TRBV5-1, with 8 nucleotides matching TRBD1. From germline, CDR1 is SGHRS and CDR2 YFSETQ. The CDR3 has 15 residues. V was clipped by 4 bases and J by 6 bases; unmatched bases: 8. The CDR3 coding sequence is TGCGCCAGCAGCATCCGGACAGGGATTCCCGGGGAGCTGTTTTTT. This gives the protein CASSIRTGIPGELFF.

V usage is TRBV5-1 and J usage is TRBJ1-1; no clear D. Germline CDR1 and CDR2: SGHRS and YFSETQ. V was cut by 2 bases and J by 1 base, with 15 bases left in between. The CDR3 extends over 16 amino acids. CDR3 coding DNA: TGCGCCAGCAGCTTATCCCGAGCAGGAAGGAACACTGAAGCTTTCTTT. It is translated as CASSLSRAGRNTEAFF.

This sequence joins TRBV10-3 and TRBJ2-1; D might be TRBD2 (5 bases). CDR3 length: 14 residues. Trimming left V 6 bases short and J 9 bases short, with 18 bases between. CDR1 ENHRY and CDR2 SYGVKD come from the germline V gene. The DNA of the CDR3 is TGTGCCATCAGGGGGTGGGAGCAGCACGGTGAGCAGTTCTTC. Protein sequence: CAIRGWEQHGEQFF.

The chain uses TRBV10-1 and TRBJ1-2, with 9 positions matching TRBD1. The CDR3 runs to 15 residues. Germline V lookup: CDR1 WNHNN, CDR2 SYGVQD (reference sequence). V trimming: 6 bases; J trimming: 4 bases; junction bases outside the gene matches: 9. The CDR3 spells CASRSDRGTIYGYTF. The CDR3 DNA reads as TGCGCCAGCAGGTCAGACAGGGGGACGATCTATGGCTACACCTTC.

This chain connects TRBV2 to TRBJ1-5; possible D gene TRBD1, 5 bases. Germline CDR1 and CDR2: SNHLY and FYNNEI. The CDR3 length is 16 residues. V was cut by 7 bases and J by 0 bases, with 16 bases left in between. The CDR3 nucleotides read TGTGCCAGCATGTGGGGAGGGGTCAATAGCAATCAGCCCCAGCATTTT. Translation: CASMWGGVNSNQPQHF.

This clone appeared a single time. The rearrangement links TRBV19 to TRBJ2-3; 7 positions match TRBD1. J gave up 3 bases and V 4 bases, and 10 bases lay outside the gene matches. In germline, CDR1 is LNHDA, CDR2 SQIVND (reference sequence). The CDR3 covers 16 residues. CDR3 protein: CASSSTYSRGTDTQYF. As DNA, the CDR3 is TGTGCCAGTAGTAGCACCTATTCCAGGGGGACAGATACGCAGTATTTT. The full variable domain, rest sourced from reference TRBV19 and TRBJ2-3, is DGGITQSPKYLFRKEGQNVTLSCEQNLNHDAMYWYRQDPGQGLRLIYYSQIVNDFQKGDIAEGYSVSREKKESFPLTVTSAQKNPTAFYLCASSSTYSRGTDTQYFGPGTRLTVL.

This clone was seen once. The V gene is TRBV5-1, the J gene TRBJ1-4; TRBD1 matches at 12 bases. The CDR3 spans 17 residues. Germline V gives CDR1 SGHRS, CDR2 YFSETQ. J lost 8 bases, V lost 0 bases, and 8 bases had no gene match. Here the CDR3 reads CASSLVGGTGGREKLFF. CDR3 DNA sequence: TGCGCCAGCAGCTTGGTCGGGGGGACAGGGGGCCGCGAAAAACTGTTTTTT.

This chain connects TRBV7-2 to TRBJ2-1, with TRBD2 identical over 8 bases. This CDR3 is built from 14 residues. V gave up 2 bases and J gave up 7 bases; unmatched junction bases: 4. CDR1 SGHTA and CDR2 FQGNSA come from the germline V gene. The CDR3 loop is CASSLTGLVNEQFF. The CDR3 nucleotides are TGTGCCAGCAGCTTAACGGGACTAGTTAATGAGCAGTTCTTC. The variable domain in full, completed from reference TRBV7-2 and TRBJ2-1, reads GAGVSQSPSNKVTEKGKDVELRCDPISGHTALYWYRQSLGQGLEFLIYFQGNSAPDKSGLPSDRFSAERTGGSVSTLTIQRTQQEDSAVYLCASSLTGLVNEQFFGPGTRLTVL.

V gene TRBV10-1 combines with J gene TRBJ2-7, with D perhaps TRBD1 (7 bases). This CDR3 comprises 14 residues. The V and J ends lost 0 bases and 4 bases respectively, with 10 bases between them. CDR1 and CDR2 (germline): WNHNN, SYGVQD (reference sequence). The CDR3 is CASSESTGRYEQYF. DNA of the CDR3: TGCGCCAGCAGTGAGTCGACAGGGAGGTACGAGCAGTACTTC.

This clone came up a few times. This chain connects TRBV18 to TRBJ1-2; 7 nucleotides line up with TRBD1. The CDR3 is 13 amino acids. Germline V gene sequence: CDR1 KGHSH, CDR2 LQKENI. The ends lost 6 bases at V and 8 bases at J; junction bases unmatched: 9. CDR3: CASSLHRGEGYTF. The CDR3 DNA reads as TGTGCCAGCTCGCTACACAGGGGAGAGGGCTACACCTTC.

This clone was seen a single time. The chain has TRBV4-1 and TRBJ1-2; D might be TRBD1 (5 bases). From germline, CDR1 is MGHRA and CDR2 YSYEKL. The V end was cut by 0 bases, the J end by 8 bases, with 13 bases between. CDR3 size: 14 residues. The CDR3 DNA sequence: TGCGCCAGCAGCCAAGATCAGGGACTGAGGGGCTACACCTTC. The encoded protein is CASSQDQGLRGYTF.

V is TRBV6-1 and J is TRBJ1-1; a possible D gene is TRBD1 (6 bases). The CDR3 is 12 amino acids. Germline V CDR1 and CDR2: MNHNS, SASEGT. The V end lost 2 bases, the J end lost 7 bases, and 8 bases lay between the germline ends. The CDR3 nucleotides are TGTGCCAGCAGTGAAACAGGGTTTGAAGCTTTCTTT. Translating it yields CASSETGFEAFF.

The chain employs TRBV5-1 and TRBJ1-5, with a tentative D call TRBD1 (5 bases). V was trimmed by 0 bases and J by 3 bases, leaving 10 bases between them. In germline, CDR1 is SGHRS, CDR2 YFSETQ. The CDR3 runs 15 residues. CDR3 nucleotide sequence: TGCGCCAGCAGCTTGGAAGGGGTCGTCAATCAGCCCCAGCATTTT. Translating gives CASSLEGVVNQPQHF.

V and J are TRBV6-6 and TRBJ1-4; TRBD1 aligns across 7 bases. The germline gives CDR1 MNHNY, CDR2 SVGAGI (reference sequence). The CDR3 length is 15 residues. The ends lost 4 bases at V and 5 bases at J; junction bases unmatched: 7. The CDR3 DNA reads TGTGCCAGCAGTTTATTACAGGGGTTGAATGAAAAACTGTTTTTT. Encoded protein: CASSLLQGLNEKLFF.

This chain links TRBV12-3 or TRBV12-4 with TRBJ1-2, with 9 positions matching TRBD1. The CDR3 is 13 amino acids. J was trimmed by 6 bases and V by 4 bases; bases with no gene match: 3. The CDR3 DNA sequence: TGTGCCAGCAGTTGGTGGACAGGGGATGGCTACACCTTC. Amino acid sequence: CASSWWTGDGYTF.

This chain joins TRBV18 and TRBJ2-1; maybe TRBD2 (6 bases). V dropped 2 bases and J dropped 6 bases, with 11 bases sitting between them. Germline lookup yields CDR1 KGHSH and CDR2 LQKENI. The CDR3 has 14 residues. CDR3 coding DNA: TGTGCCAGCTCACCAGATGGGGGGAGCAATGAGCAGTTCTTC. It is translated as CASSPDGGSNEQFF.